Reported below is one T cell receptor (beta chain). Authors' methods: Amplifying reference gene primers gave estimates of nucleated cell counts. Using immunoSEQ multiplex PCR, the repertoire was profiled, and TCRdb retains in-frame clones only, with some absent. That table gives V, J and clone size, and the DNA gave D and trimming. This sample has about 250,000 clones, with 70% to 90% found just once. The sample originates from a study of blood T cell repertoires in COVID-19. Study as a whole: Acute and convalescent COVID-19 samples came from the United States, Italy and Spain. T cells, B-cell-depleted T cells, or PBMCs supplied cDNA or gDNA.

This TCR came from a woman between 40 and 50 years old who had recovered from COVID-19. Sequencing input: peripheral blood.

CDR3 nucleotide sequence: TGTGCCAGCAGCTTCGGGGAGATTAGCTCTGGGGCCAACGTCCTGACTTTC. Amino acids: CASSFGEISSGANVLTF. The V and J genes are TRBV7-2 and TRBJ2-6; D may be TRBD2 (5 bases). There are 17 residues in the CDR3. Germline V gene data show CDR1 as SGHTA and CDR2 as FQGNSA. V gave up 3 bases and J gave up 0 bases, with 12 bases separating them.